This entry describes one TCR beta chain. Its target is unknown. Data came from immunoSEQ multiplex PCR; TCRdb stores just in-frame clones and leaves some out. The table lists around 15,000 clones, just over 75% of them singletons. CDR1 and CDR2 from the germline V gene are LGHNA and YNFKEQ. Trimming left V 0 bases short and J 3 bases short, with 9 bases between. CDR3 length equals 15 residues. These data come from a study of vaccination effects on CD4 cells after COVID-19. For the study at large: Samples were collected from a few convalescent patients early and late following vaccination.

Prior to sequencing, the ViraFEST assay stimulated PBMC with viral peptide pools, which expanded the antigen-specific CD4+ T cells. The culture ran for roughly ten days before CD4+ T cells were isolated. From March to December 2020, the person had a SARS-CoV-2 infection that was confirmed by PCR. Participants were vaccinated with two doses of either the BNT162b2 or mRNA-1273 vaccine. In culture with 10 IU/ml IL-2 and about 10 ug/ml peptides, PBMC were grown at a few million per well. On days 3 and 7, fresh IL-2 medium replaced half the medium. This clonotype was sampled from a human donor who had a prior SARS-CoV-2 infection. This chain uses TRBV4-2 with TRBJ1-5; D unclear. The sequences come from CD4+ T cells from PBMCs cultured with SARS-CoV-2 spike peptides, collected after COVID-19 vaccination. This chain's CDR3 is CASSQERIPNQPQHF. In DNA, the CDR3 is TGTGCCAGCAGCCAAGAGCGCATCCCCAATCAGCCCCAGCATTTT.